This T cell receptor beta chain was sequenced during a study of radiation and T cells in renal cell carcinoma. Worth noting for this clone: The target antigen is unknown.

Germline V lookup: CDR1 GTSNPN, CDR2 SVGIG (reference sequence). Unmatched junction bases numbered 5, after V lost 5 bases and J lost 6 bases. CDR3 length: 13 amino acids. Stated time point: baseline pretreatment blood. Sample treatment: 15 Gy SBRT to primary tumor, nephrectomy 4 weeks later. The patient's renal cell carcinoma had clear cell pathology. Clones were sequenced by immunoSEQ multiplex PCR, and TCRdb holds only the in-frame ones, with some missing. In the table there are 150,000 or so clones, about 88% of which are singletons. Broader study findings: In blood, top tumor clones expanded by 2 weeks, shrinking by 4.

The sample was blood, taken from a patient whose treatment included radiotherapy and nephrectomy. The chain carries TRBV30 and TRBJ2-1; 9 bases are shared with TRBD2. The receptor was isolated from a woman aged 50 to 65 with renal cell carcinoma. The CDR3 bases are TGTGCCTGGGGGCTAGCGGGGACCAATGAGCAGTTCTTC. It is translated as CAWGLAGTNEQFF.